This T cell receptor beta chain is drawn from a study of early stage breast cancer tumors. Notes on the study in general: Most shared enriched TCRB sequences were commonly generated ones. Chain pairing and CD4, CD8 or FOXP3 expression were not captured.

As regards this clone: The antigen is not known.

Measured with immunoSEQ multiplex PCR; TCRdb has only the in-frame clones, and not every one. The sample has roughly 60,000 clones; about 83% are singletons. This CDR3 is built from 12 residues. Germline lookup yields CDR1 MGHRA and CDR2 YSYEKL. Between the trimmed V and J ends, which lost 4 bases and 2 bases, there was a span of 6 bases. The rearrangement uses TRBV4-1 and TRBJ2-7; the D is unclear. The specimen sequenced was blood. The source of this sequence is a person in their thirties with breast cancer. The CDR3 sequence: CASSPGAYEQYF. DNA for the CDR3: TGCGCCAGCAGCCCCGGAGCCTACGAGCAGTACTTC.